The 9 T cell receptor beta chains below all came from one sample that was sequenced in a study of cytomegalovirus exposure and HLA in healthy donors. PCR was performed using 60 Vbeta and 13 Jbeta primers. Sequenced by immunoSEQ multiplex PCR; TCRdb stores in-frame clones only, minus some. This repertoire includes tens of thousands of clones. Sequencing was done on a sample of PBMCs. These receptors were taken from a woman aged 18 to 35 in good health and CMV-seronegative.

This rearrangement joins TRBV4-1 to TRBJ1-4; the match to TRBD1 covers 7 bases. J gave up 7 bases and V 6 bases, and 11 bases lay outside the gene matches. This CDR3 contains 15 residues. Germline CDR1 reads MGHRA; CDR2 reads YSYEKL. This CDR3 is CASRPTGQRIEKLFF. The CDR3 region has the DNA TGCGCCAGCAGGCCCACGGGACAGCGAATTGAAAAACTGTTTTTT.

This chain uses TRBV7-6 with TRBJ2-1; 7 nucleotides align to TRBD2. The length of the CDR3 is 14 residues. Germline V gene sequence: CDR1 SGHVS, CDR2 FNYEAQ. With V trimmed by 1 base and J by 6 bases, 3 bases remained unmatched. The CDR3 coding sequence is TGTGCCAGCAGCTTAGGCGGGAGAGCCAATGAGCAGTTCTTC. Translated: CASSLGGRANEQFF.

J is TRBJ2-3 and V is TRBV5-1; 8 nucleotides agree with TRBD2. The CDR3 has 15 amino acids. V lost 2 bases, J lost 2 bases, and 4 bases stayed unmatched. CDR1 SGHRS and CDR2 YFSETQ come from the germline V gene. The CDR3 loop reads CASSLGGRPTDTQYF. The CDR3, as DNA: TGCGCCAGCAGCTTAGGCGGGAGGCCCACAGATACGCAGTATTTT.

The chain joins TRBV29-1 to TRBJ1-5; TRBD1 is a possible D gene (5 bases). Per germline, CDR1 SQVTM and CDR2 ANQGSEA. V lost 5 bases, J lost 4 bases, and 18 bases lay in between. The length of the CDR3 is 15 residues. CDR3 bases: TGCAGCGTTCAGTGGGACCGGGGGAGAAATCAGCCCCAGCATTTT. This codes for CSVQWDRGRNQPQHF.

The chain employs TRBV9 and TRBJ2-7; TRBD1 aligns across 10 bases. V shed 0 bases, J shed 5 bases, and the junction held 5 bases outside the gene matches. The CDR3 contains 15 residues. Germline CDR1 SGDLS, CDR2 YYNGEE. The chain's CDR3 is CASSVGGTGANEQYF. The CDR3 DNA is TGTGCCAGCAGCGTAGGAGGGACAGGGGCAAACGAGCAGTACTTC.

The rearrangement uses TRBV7-9 and TRBJ1-2, with D hard to call. Trimming stripped 1 base from V and 7 bases from J, with 7 bases between. The CDR3 has 12 amino acids. Per the germline V gene, CDR1 is SEHNR and CDR2 is FQNEAQ (reference sequence). CDR3 nucleotides: TGTGCCAGCAGCTTAGGGTTCGGTGGCTACACCTTC. Its translation: CASSLGFGGYTF.

The rearrangement joins TRBV4-2 to TRBJ2-1, with no clear D. The CDR3 sequence is 12 residues long. The ends were cut back, 1 base at V and 10 bases at J, with 8 bases in the middle. Germline assignment: CDR1 LGHNA and CDR2 YNFKEQ. The CDR3 is CASSQVEAEQFF. CDR3 DNA sequence: TGTGCCAGCAGCCAAGTAGAAGCGGAGCAGTTCTTC.

This rearrangement joins TRBV25-1 to TRBJ2-3; D call uncertain. CDR3 size: 15 residues. Looked up from germline, CDR1 is MGHDK and CDR2 is SYGVNS. With 5 bases removed from V and 4 bases from J, the gap between germline ends came to 16 bases. This chain's CDR3 is CASSSGSILADTQYF. CDR3 DNA: TGTGCCAGCAGTTCTGGTAGCATTTTGGCAGATACGCAGTATTTT.

V is TRBV6-5 and J is TRBJ2-5, with 9 nucleotides matching TRBD2. The length of the CDR3 is 15 residues. The ends lost 1 base at V and 5 bases at J; junction bases unmatched: 5. Germline V gene lookup returns CDR1 MNHEY and CDR2 SVGAGI. The CDR3 DNA reads TGTGCCAGCAGTTACTGGCGGGAGGGCCGGGAGACCCAGTACTTC. This translates into CASSYWREGRETQYF.